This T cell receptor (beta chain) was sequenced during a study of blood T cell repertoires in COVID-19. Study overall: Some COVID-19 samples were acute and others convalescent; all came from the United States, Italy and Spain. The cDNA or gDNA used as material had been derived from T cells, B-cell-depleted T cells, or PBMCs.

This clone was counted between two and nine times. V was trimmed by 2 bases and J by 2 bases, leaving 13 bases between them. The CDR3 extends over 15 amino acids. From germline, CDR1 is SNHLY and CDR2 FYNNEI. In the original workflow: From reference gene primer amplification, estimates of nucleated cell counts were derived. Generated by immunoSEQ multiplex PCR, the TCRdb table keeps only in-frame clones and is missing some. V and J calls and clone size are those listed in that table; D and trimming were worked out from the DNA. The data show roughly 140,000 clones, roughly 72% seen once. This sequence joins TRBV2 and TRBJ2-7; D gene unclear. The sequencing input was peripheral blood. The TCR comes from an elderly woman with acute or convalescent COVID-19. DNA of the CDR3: TGTGCCAGCAGTGAAAGTCCGGCAGGAACCTACGAGCAGTACTTC. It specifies CASSESPAGTYEQYF.